These T cell receptor beta chains were read from a single sample in a study of blood T cell repertoires in COVID-19. The repertoire was sequenced with immunoSEQ multiplex PCR; TCRdb's copy has only in-frame clones and lacks some. The profile covers approximately 210,000 clones, with roughly 90% appearing a single time and 6.2% taken by the ten largest. The sample was peripheral blood. The source of these receptors is a middle-aged woman who had recovered from COVID-19. Each CDR3 is given with its conserved first and last residue. The order of the fields is D gene, J gene, clone size, V gene, CDR3 protein, CDR3 DNA. The D gene is left open where the match is weak. Size tells how often a clone was seen (once, few, many) or the class of an expanded clone, and some rows leave it out.

d_gene: NA; j_gene: TRBJ1-1; abundance: NA; v_gene: TRBV28; CDR3aa: CASVKTEAFF; CDR3nt: TGTGCCAGCGTCAAAACTGAAGCTTTCTTT
d_gene: TRBD2; j_gene: TRBJ2-2; abundance: NA; v_gene: TRBV3-1/TRBV3-2; CDR3aa: CASSHDRLAGVTGELFF; CDR3nt: TGTGCCAGCAGCCACGATCGACTAGCGGGAGTCACCGGGGAGCTGTTTTTT
d_gene: TRBD1; j_gene: TRBJ2-7; abundance: NA; v_gene: TRBV14; CDR3aa: CASSQDGGTGGNEQYF; CDR3nt: TGTGCCAGCAGCCAAGATGGGGGGACAGGGGGCAACGAGCAGTACTTC
d_gene: TRBD1; j_gene: TRBJ1-1; abundance: NA; v_gene: TRBV28; CDR3aa: CASSSTLDRGWAFF; CDR3nt: TGTGCCAGCAGTTCCACCCTAGACAGGGGATGGGCTTTCTTT
d_gene: NA; j_gene: TRBJ2-6; abundance: NA; v_gene: TRBV6-5; CDR3aa: CASSSAVAGANVLTF; CDR3nt: TGTGCCAGCAGTTCCGCAGTCGCTGGGGCCAACGTCCTGACTTTC
d_gene: NA; j_gene: TRBJ2-6; abundance: NA; v_gene: TRBV5-4; CDR3aa: CASSPPGQSSGANVLTF; CDR3nt: TGTGCCAGCAGCCCACCAGGGCAGAGCTCTGGGGCCAACGTCCTGACTTTC
d_gene: TRBD1; j_gene: TRBJ2-1; abundance: NA; v_gene: TRBV7-2; CDR3aa: CASSSQGALIFF; CDR3nt: TGTGCCAGCAGCTCCCAGGGGGCGCTTATCTTCTTC
d_gene: NA; j_gene: TRBJ2-1; abundance: few; v_gene: TRBV9; CDR3aa: CASSVRHWDEQFF; CDR3nt: TGTGCCAGCAGCGTCAGACATTGGGATGAGCAGTTCTTC
d_gene: TRBD2; j_gene: TRBJ2-1; abundance: NA; v_gene: TRBV11-3; CDR3aa: CASSALAGGYNEQFF; CDR3nt: TGTGCCAGCAGCGCGCTAGCGGGAGGTTACAATGAGCAGTTCTTC
d_gene: NA; j_gene: TRBJ2-3; abundance: NA; v_gene: TRBV6-1; CDR3aa: CASSEVGETQYF; CDR3nt: TGTGCCAGCAGTGAAGTCGGGGAAACGCAGTATTTT
d_gene: TRBD1; j_gene: TRBJ1-6; abundance: NA; v_gene: TRBV27; CDR3aa: CASSLETGANNSPLHF; CDR3nt: TGTGCCAGCAGTTTAGAGACAGGGGCCAATAATTCACCCCTCCACTTT
d_gene: NA; j_gene: TRBJ1-1; abundance: NA; v_gene: TRBV4-3; CDR3aa: CASSQDSAGPMNTEAFF; CDR3nt: TGCGCCAGCAGCCAAGATTCGGCAGGGCCCATGAACACTGAAGCTTTCTTT
d_gene: NA; j_gene: TRBJ1-4; abundance: NA; v_gene: TRBV6-5; CDR3aa: CATWGGEEKLFF; CDR3nt: TGTGCCACCTGGGGGGGGGAGGAAAAACTGTTTTTT
d_gene: NA; j_gene: TRBJ1-2; abundance: NA; v_gene: TRBV11-2; CDR3aa: CASSQREPGQPNYGYTF; CDR3nt: TGTGCCAGCAGCCAAAGAGAACCGGGACAACCAAACTATGGCTACACCTTC
d_gene: TRBD2; j_gene: TRBJ2-7; abundance: NA; v_gene: TRBV3-1/TRBV3-2; CDR3aa: CASSRDYFYEQYF; CDR3nt: TGTGCCAGCAGCAGGGACTACTTCTACGAGCAGTACTTC
d_gene: TRBD1; j_gene: TRBJ1-4; abundance: NA; v_gene: TRBV27; CDR3aa: CASSLLAPGQNEKLFF; CDR3nt: TGTGCCAGCAGTTTACTGGCACCGGGACAGAATGAAAAACTGTTTTTT
d_gene: TRBD1; j_gene: TRBJ1-4; abundance: NA; v_gene: TRBV6-5; CDR3aa: CASSYYAQGAREKLFF; CDR3nt: TGTGCCAGCAGTTACTACGCACAGGGGGCGCGGGAAAAACTGTTTTTT
d_gene: NA; j_gene: TRBJ2-5; abundance: NA; v_gene: TRBV28; CDR3aa: CASSLYRNQETQYF; CDR3nt: TGTGCCAGCAGTTTATACAGAAACCAAGAGACCCAGTACTTC
d_gene: TRBD1; j_gene: TRBJ1-2; abundance: NA; v_gene: TRBV9; CDR3aa: CASSPRTGTNYGYTF; CDR3nt: TGTGCCAGCAGCCCACGGACAGGGACTAACTATGGCTACACCTTC
d_gene: TRBD1; j_gene: TRBJ2-7; abundance: once; v_gene: TRBV11-1; CDR3aa: CASSYLTGNSYEQYF; CDR3nt: TGTGCCAGCAGCTACTTGACAGGGAACTCCTACGAGCAGTACTTC
d_gene: TRBD1; j_gene: TRBJ1-6; abundance: NA; v_gene: TRBV7-6; CDR3aa: CASSQTVQGAYYNSPLHF; CDR3nt: TGTGCCAGCAGTCAAACGGTCCAGGGGGCCTACTATAATTCACCCCTCCACTTT
d_gene: TRBD1; j_gene: TRBJ1-1; abundance: NA; v_gene: TRBV29-1; CDR3aa: CSVGWTGPNTEAFF; CDR3nt: TGCAGCGTTGGCTGGACAGGTCCGAACACTGAAGCTTTCTTT
d_gene: TRBD1; j_gene: TRBJ1-5; abundance: NA; v_gene: TRBV10-3; CDR3aa: CAISGGQDNQPQHF; CDR3nt: TGTGCCATCAGTGGTGGACAGGATAATCAGCCCCAGCATTTT
d_gene: NA; j_gene: TRBJ1-2; abundance: NA; v_gene: TRBV9; CDR3aa: CASSAETRGNYGYTF; CDR3nt: TGTGCCAGCAGCGCGGAAACAAGGGGGAACTATGGCTACACCTTC
d_gene: NA; j_gene: TRBJ2-7; abundance: NA; v_gene: TRBV19; CDR3aa: CASSSGDISYEQYF; CDR3nt: TGTGCCAGTAGTTCCGGGGACATTTCCTACGAGCAGTACTTC
d_gene: TRBD2; j_gene: TRBJ2-3; abundance: NA; v_gene: TRBV29-1; CDR3aa: CSVGGGSMGTDTQYF; CDR3nt: TGCAGCGTTGGTGGCGGGAGTATGGGCACAGATACGCAGTATTTT
d_gene: NA; j_gene: TRBJ1-1; abundance: few; v_gene: TRBV7-3; CDR3aa: CASSPQGNTEAFF; CDR3nt: TGTGCCAGCAGCCCTCAGGGGAACACTGAAGCTTTCTTT
d_gene: NA; j_gene: TRBJ2-5; abundance: NA; v_gene: TRBV25-1; CDR3aa: CASSAERVQETQYF; CDR3nt: TGTGCCAGCAGTGCGGAGCGGGTGCAAGAGACCCAGTACTTC